This note documents a single T cell receptor beta chain sequence. The sample is drawn from a study of blood T cell repertoires in COVID-19. Study details: COVID-19 samples collected from the United States, Italy and Spain covered acute and convalescent phases. T cells, B-cell-depleted T cells, or PBMCs supplied cDNA or gDNA.

Source study methods: For nucleated cells, counts were estimated from reference gene primer amplification. Some clones are missing from TCRdb's copy, which holds only in-frame ones; the method was immunoSEQ multiplex PCR. V, J and clone size are taken as reported in that table, and D and trimming were inferred from the DNA itself. The table shows more than 95,000 clones, with just under 85% occurring only once. The V and J ends lost 6 bases and 5 bases, in that order; junction bases with no gene match: 2. This CDR3 spans 13 amino acids. The clonotype was recovered from a woman of 80 years or more with active or convalescent COVID-19. Sequencing was done on a sample of peripheral blood. This sequence joins TRBV12-3 or TRBV12-4 and TRBJ1-5; 9 bases are shared with TRBD1. In DNA, the CDR3 is TGTGCCAGCAGAGGGACAGGGCATCAGCCCCAGCATTTT. This gives the protein CASRGTGHQPQHF.